The T cell receptor beta chain under discussion was sequenced for a study of OX40 agonist ivuxolimab in advanced cancers. Study-level findings and limits: With doses of 0.1 to 3.0 mg/kg, CD4+ and CD8+ blood T cells had undergone clonal expansion by week 6.

Comments on this clone: What it recognizes is unknown.

Blood sampling was done at baseline, cycle 4 day 1, and cycle 7 day 1. The V gene end was trimmed by 4 bases and the J gene end by 3 bases; junction bases not matched to a gene: 3. The CDR3 consists of 14 residues. Germline V CDR1 and CDR2: SGHRS, YFSETQ. The method was immunoSEQ multiplex PCR; TCRdb's version includes in-frame clones alone and lacks a portion of them. In the table there are 65,000 to 80,000 clones, more than 75% of which are singletons. V is TRBV5-1 and J is TRBJ2-3; 9 bases match TRBD1. The TCR was taken from an adult with an advanced solid tumor such as melanoma, head and neck, liver or kidney cancer. Sequences were derived from CD4+ or CD8+ T cells sorted from blood, sampled in a trial of the OX40 agonist ivuxolimab. CDR3: CASSVQGATDTQYF. The CDR3 DNA sequence: TGCGCCAGCAGCGTACAGGGGGCAACAGATACGCAGTATTTT.